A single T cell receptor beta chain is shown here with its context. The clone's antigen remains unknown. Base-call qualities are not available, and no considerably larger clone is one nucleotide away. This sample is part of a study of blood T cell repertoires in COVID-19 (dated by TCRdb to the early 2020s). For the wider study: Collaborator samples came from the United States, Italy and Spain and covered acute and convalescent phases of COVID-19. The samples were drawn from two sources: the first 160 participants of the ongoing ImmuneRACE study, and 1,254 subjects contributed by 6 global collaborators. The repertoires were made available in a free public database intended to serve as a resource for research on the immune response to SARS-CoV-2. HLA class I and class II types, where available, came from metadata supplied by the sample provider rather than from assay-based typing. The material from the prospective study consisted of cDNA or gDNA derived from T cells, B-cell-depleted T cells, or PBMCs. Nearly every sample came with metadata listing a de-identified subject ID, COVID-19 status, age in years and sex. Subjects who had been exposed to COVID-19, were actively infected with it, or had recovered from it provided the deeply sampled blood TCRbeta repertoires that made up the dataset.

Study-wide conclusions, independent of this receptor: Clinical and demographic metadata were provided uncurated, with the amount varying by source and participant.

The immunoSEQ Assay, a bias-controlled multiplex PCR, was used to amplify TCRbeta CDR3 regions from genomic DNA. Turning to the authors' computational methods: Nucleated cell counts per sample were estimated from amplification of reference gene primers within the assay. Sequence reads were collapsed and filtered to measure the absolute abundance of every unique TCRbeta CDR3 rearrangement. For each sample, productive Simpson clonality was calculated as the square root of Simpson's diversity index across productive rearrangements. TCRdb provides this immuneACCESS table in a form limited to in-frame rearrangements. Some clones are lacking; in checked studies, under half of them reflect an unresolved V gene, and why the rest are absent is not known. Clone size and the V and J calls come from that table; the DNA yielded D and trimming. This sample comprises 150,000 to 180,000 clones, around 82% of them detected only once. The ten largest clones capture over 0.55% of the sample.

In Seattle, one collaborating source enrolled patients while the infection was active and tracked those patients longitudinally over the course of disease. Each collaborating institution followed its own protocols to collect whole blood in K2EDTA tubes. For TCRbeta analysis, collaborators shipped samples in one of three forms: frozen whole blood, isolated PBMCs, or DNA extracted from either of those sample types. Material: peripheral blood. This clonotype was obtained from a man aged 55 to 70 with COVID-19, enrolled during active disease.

The nucleotides read TGTGCCAGCTCACCAACGGTGCAAGGGACAGGCGGAAATGAAAAACTGTTTTTT. The translation is CASSPTVQGTGGNEKLFF. Recombination joined TRBV18 with TRBJ1-4, and 8 junction bases match TRBD1. The CDR3 covers 18 residues, taking in both the cysteine and the phenylalanine. Only CDR3 DNA remains: 54 bases, in frame from the first base. After removal of 2 bases from V and 5 bases from J, the junction retains 13 bases not matched to a gene. The germline V gene provides CDR1 KGHSH and CDR2 LQKENI.